Here is one TCR beta chain with its context. Its antigen is undetermined. Libraries were prepared by immunoSEQ multiplex PCR; TCRdb keeps only in-frame clonotypes and omits some of them. The table records about 130,000 clones, around nine tenths of them present only once. The data were taken from a study of identifying expanded T cells in peripheral blood. General study points: Clone count variance between approximately two-week samples rose with total template count. Differentially abundant clones: roughly 1.2 between replicates, 15 to 17 at around 14 days, 19 at four.

No infections or other immune events were documented during collection. Source material: blood. This clonotype originated in a person aged 18-69 years in good health.

As DNA, the CDR3 is TGTGCCAGCAGCTTAGGGCTGGGGATCGGCCTTTATAGCAATCAGCCCCAGCATTTT. It yields the protein CASSLGLGIGLYSNQPQHF. The gene calls are TRBV7-8 and TRBJ1-5; D not resolved. CDR3 size: 19 residues. CDR1 is SGHVS, CDR2 FQNEAQ, per germline. V lost 1 base and J 0 bases, leaving 19 bases between the germline ends. Using reference TRBV7-8 and TRBJ1-5 for the parts outside the CDR3, the full variable domain is GAGVSQSPRYKVAKRGQDVALRCDPISGHVSLFWYQQALGQGPEFLTYFQNEAQLDKSGLPSDRFFAERPEGSVSTLKIQRTQQEDSAVYLCASSLGLGIGLYSNQPQHFGDGTRLSIL.